Detailed here is one T cell receptor (beta chain). Its antigen is as yet unknown. Next came a second PCR, run for about 6 to 12 cycles, which used a sample-barcoded 5' primer along with a J-beta primer mix. Each of the cDNA molecules was tagged by a template-switch adaptor with 12 random nucleotides. From the 5' RACE reads, TCRdb called clonotypes with MiXCR, one entry per CDR3 protein. Of more than 650,000 distinct CDR3 sequences listed, approximately 22% are singletons. The CDR3 spans 14 residues. After removal of 6 bases from V and 5 bases from J, the junction contained 9 bases not matched to a gene. Germline-derived CDR1 and CDR2 are MDHEN and SYDVKM. Drawn from each donor were 8.5 to 10 milliliters of peripheral blood. These data come from a study of blood T cells in healthy people across ages. Study observations and caveats: Versus aged donors, long-lived donors had higher diversity and more naive CD4+ cells. Older age coincided with a roughly linear decline in TCR beta diversity per million T cells.

The sample consisted of blood. This clonotype was obtained from a man between 65 and 85 years old in good health. The chain joins TRBV28 to TRBJ1-1, with 7 positions matching TRBD1. CDR3 sequence: CASRLTGVVTEAFF. CDR3 DNA: TGTGCCAGCAGGCTCACAGGGGTTGTTACTGAAGCTTTCTTT.